The table lists the clone carrying this T cell receptor beta chain with a few counts. These data belong to a study of chemoradiotherapy in HPV16-positive cancers. Looked up from germline, CDR1 is SGHAT and CDR2 is FQNNGV. The CDR3 extends over 12 amino acids. V shed 2 bases and J 15 bases; nucleotides not matched to a gene: 4. Assay: immunoSEQ multiplex PCR; the TCRdb copy retains only in-frame clones and omits some. Here the sample spans 9,000 to 15,000 clones, more than 50% being singletons. This clonotype originated in a human donor with HPV-associated anogenital cancer. The specimen was obtained from a patient who underwent chemoradiotherapy. The V and J genes are TRBV11-2 and TRBJ2-1; 10 bases are shared with TRBD2. CDR3 protein: CASSLNSGGGFF. The CDR3 bases are TGTGCCAGCAGCTTAAACAGCGGGGGGGGGTTCTTC. Drawing the rest from reference TRBV11-2 and TRBJ2-1, the complete variable domain is EAGVAQSPRYKIIEKRQSVAFWCNPISGHATLYWYQQILGQGPKLLIQFQNNGVVDDSQLPKDRFSAERLKGVDSTLKIQPAKLEDSAVYLCASSLNSGGGFFGPGTRLTVL.